The 13 T cell receptor beta chains presented below share a single source sample, sequenced in a study of neurological immune-mediated disorders. TCRdb reanalysed the 5' RACE reads using MiXCR and keeps one entry per CDR3 protein. The table includes 35,000 to 45,000 distinct CDR3 sequences, about 14% detected once. The specimen was PBMCs. The receptors derive from a woman in her forties or fifties with HTLV-1-associated myelopathy (HAM/TSP).

In its sample, this clonotype was seen many times. The rearrangement joins TRBV29-1 to TRBJ2-3; TRBD2 is a possible D gene (7 bases). Germline V gene lookup returns CDR1 SQVTM and CDR2 ANQGSEA. V was cut by 8 bases and J by 6 bases, with 24 bases left in between. This CDR3 spans 15 amino acids. CDR3 sequence reads: CSLLGGAGDGDTQYF. In nucleotides, the CDR3 is TGCAGCTTGTTGGGGGGGGCAGGGGATGGCGATACGCAGTATTTT.

This clonotype was picked up many times. This chain links TRBV3-1 with TRBJ1-1; D might be TRBD1 (6 bases). Germline CDR1 LGHDT, CDR2 YNNKEL (reference sequence). V was pared by 4 bases and J by 9 bases, with 15 bases between. The CDR3 loop spans 13 amino acids. This chain's CDR3 is CASSPGEIPQAFF. The CDR3 coding sequence is TGTGCCAGCAGCCCAGGGGAAATACCTCAAGCTTTCTTT.

This clonotype came up many times. The CDR3 region has the DNA TGCGCCAGCAGCTTGGCTAGCGGGGAAGAGACCCAGTACTTC. This encodes CASSLASGEETQYF. The V gene is TRBV5-1, the J gene TRBJ2-5, with TRBD2 identical over 9 bases. After removal of 0 bases from V and 3 bases from J, the junction contained 0 bases not matched to a gene. The CDR3 extends over 14 amino acids. Germline loops: CDR1 SGHRS, CDR2 YFSETQ.

The sample holds many counts of this clonotype. J is TRBJ1-5 and V is TRBV12-3 or TRBV12-4; D unclear. This CDR3 is 17 amino acids long. V lost 3 bases to trimming and J lost 0 bases, with 15 bases between them. CDR3 sequence reads: CASSLGGVDYSNQPQHF. The CDR3, as DNA: TGTGCCAGCAGTTTGGGCGGGGTCGATTATAGCAATCAGCCCCAGCATTTT.

This clonotype was seen many times. The V call is TRBV29-1, the J call TRBJ2-3, with D possibly matching TRBD2 (5 bases). V was cut by 2 bases and J by 1 base, with 13 bases left in between. Germline assignment: CDR1 SQVTM and CDR2 ANQGSEA. The CDR3 has 15 amino acids. The CDR3 is CSVEQRGRGTDTQYF. CDR3 sequence (DNA): TGCAGCGTTGAACAACGTGGGAGAGGCACAGATACGCAGTATTTT.

Many counts were recorded for this clonotype. The V gene is TRBV18, the J gene TRBJ2-1; 7 nucleotides match TRBD1. V gave up 2 bases and J gave up 0 bases; unmatched junction bases: 7. This CDR3 region has 17 residues. Germline-derived CDR1 and CDR2 are KGHSH and LQKENI. The CDR3 coding sequence is TGTGCCAGCTCACCAAGGACAGGTGCCCTCTCCTACAATGAGCAGTTCTTC. This codes for CASSPRTGALSYNEQFF. The full variable domain, rest sourced from reference TRBV18 and TRBJ2-1, is NAGVMQNPRHLVRRRGQEARLRCSPMKGHSHVYWYRQLPEEGLKFMVYLQKENIIDESGMPKERFSAEFPKEGPSILRIQQVVRGDSAAYFCASSPRTGALSYNEQFFGPGTRLTVL.

In regard to this clonotype: Because the CDR3 is missing its conserved closing phenylalanine or tryptophan, this is likely a read error. The DNA is left out, because the CDR3 cannot be placed on it with certainty; the CDR3 is given as TCRdb lists it. This rearrangement joins TRBV21-1 to TRBJ2-7; the D segment call TRBD2 is taken from the table without a DNA check. TRBV21-1 is designated a pseudogene. The CDR3 comprises 17 residues, both ends counted. CDR3 protein: CASSKKRGRALPYEQYI.

This clonotype occurred many times. This chain links TRBV5-1 with TRBJ1-1; a possible D gene is TRBD1 (6 bases). This CDR3 has 14 amino acids. Deletions cut 5 bases from V and 0 bases from J, with 11 bases between. Germline CDR1 reads SGHRS; CDR2 reads YFSETQ. The CDR3 is CASRLTGMNTEAFF. DNA of the CDR3: TGCGCCAGCAGGCTTACAGGGATGAACACTGAAGCTTTCTTT.

This clonotype has a count of ten or more. This chain links TRBV5-1 with TRBJ1-1; D is perhaps TRBD1 (6 bases). The CDR3 length is 15 residues. Germline CDR1 is SGHRS and CDR2 is YFSETQ. Deletions cut 1 base from V and 4 bases from J, with 14 bases between. This CDR3 is CASSLRQALSTEAFF. DNA for the CDR3: TGCGCCAGCAGCTTGAGACAGGCGTTGAGCACTGAAGCTTTCTTT.

This clonotype occurred once. The chain carries TRBV7-2 and TRBJ1-1; D not resolved. The V end lost 8 bases, the J end lost 8 bases, and 12 bases lay between the germline ends. This CDR3 comprises 11 residues. Per germline, CDR1 SGHTA and CDR2 FQGNSA. CDR3 in DNA: TGTGCCAGCCGCGACACGGGAGAAGCTTTCTTT. Translation gives CASRDTGEAFF.

This clonotype was observed at least ten times. This chain uses TRBV20-1 with TRBJ1-6; D perhaps matches TRBD1 (6 bases). The germline V gene encodes CDR1 DFQATT and CDR2 SNEGSKA (reference sequence). The V and J ends lost 0 bases and 7 bases respectively, with 13 bases between them. CDR3 length: 15 amino acids. CDR3 coding DNA: TGCAGTGCTAGAGAAAGTAGGGGGGAGAATTCACCCCTCCACTTT. Its protein is CSARESRGENSPLHF.

This clonotype showed up many times. The V gene is TRBV11-2, the J gene TRBJ2-7, with D perhaps matching TRBD2 (5 bases). Germline CDR1 reads SGHAT; CDR2 reads FQNNGV. The V end lost 1 base, the J end lost 0 bases, and 13 bases lay between the germline ends. The CDR3 spans 16 residues. The CDR3 DNA is TGTGCCAGCAGCTTAGTTTTTAGCGAAACCTCCTACGAGCAGTACTTC. Translating it yields CASSLVFSETSYEQYF.

This clonotype has a count of ten or more. CDR3 region: CASSRGDTEAFF. The CDR3 nucleotides are TGTGCCAGCAGCAGAGGGGACACTGAAGCTTTCTTT. The J gene is TRBJ1-1, the V gene TRBV9; tentative D call: TRBD1 (5 bases). Germline loops: CDR1 SGDLS, CDR2 YYNGEE. This CDR3 is 12 amino acids long. Between the trimmed V and J ends, which lost 4 bases and 3 bases, there was a span of 7 bases.